Sequencing of this T cell receptor (beta chain) was carried out in a study of cytomegalovirus exposure and HLA in healthy donors. Study-wide background: One earlier analysis, a look at about 179 million T cells, found some 120 million unique TCR beta sequences. The study, taken as a whole, reports: Exclusion applied to some V segments, including TRBV6-2 and TRBV6-3, as they were indistinguishable. Researchers catalogued some 160 TCR beta chains as cytomegalovirus-associated.

This clone came up many times. As yet, its antigen is unknown. Other DNA sequences in the same sample also yield this CDR3. J was trimmed by 1 base and V by 0 bases; bases with no gene match: 3. Germline CDR1 reads SGHDT; CDR2 reads YYEEEE. The CDR3 has 15 amino acids. PCR used 60 Vbeta primers and 13 Jbeta primers. The assay was immunoSEQ multiplex PCR, and TCRdb's table has in-frame clones only and misses some. The data show 100,000 to 150,000 clones, with 55% to 80% seen just once and 2.4% held by the top ten. V and J are TRBV5-6 and TRBJ1-1; 7 bases are a match to TRBD1. This TCR derives from a woman aged 40 to 55 in good health and CMV-seronegative. The material sequenced was PBMCs. The CDR3 nucleotides read TGTGCCAGCAGCTTGGGTCCAGGGGGGAACACTGAAGCTTTCTTT. Translating gives CASSLGPGGNTEAFF.